This TCR beta chain is drawn from a study of cytomegalovirus exposure and HLA in healthy donors. Overall study context: Previous work identified roughly 120 million unique TCR beta sequences from roughly 180 million T cells. Study-level results: The study carried out a later analysis of TCR beta sequences. It associated under 20,000 of them with specific HLA alleles at a false discovery rate of 0.05. In vitro assays verified that three CMV-associated chains recognized CMV antigens specifically.

This clone has more than one count but fewer than ten. Its antigen is not identified. Each of the donors was a healthy bone marrow donor. Both 60 Vbeta primers and 13 Jbeta primers went into the PCR. Assay used: immunoSEQ multiplex PCR; TCRdb lists only in-frame clones, some missing. The sample holds about 89,000 clones; 9.4% are singletons and the top ten take around 4.9%. Trimming cost V 1 base and J 5 bases, with 8 bases left between them. Per the germline V gene, CDR1 is SGHTA and CDR2 is FQGNSA. This CDR3 is built from 13 residues. The genes are TRBV7-2 and TRBJ1-1; D call uncertain. This sequence originates from a man aged 45-60 years in good health and CMV-seropositive. The sequenced sample consisted of PBMCs. For the CDR3, the DNA is TGTGCCAGCAGCTTAGGCCGGGAAACTGAAGCTTTCTTT. Protein product: CASSLGRETEAFF.